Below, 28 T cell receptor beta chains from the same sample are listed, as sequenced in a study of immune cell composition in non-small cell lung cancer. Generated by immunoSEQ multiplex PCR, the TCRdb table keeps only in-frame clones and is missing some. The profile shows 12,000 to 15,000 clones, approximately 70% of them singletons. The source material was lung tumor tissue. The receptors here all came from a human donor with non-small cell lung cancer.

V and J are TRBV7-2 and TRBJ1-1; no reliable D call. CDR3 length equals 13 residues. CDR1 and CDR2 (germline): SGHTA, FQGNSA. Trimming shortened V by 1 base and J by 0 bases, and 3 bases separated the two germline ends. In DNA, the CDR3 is TGTGCCAGCAGCTTAGATATGAACACTGAAGCTTTCTTT. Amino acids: CASSLDMNTEAFF. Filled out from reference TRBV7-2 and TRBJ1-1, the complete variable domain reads GAGVSQSPSNKVTEKGKDVELRCDPISGHTALYWYRQSLGQGLEFLIYFQGNSAPDKSGLPSDRFSAERTGGSVSTLTIQRTQQEDSAVYLCASSLDMNTEAFFGQGTRLTVV.

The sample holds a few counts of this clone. CDR3 loop: CASSLNGPKETQYF. As DNA, the CDR3 is TGCGCCAGCAGCTTAAACGGTCCCAAAGAGACCCAGTACTTC. V usage is TRBV5-1 and J usage is TRBJ2-5; D not certain. The V gene lost 2 bases and the J gene lost 3 bases, with 11 bases spanning the gap. The CDR3 runs 14 residues. From germline, CDR1 is SGHRS and CDR2 YFSETQ. The full variable domain, with the rest looked up from reference TRBV5-1 and TRBJ2-5, is KAGVTQTPRYLIKTRGQQVTLSCSPISGHRSVSWYQQTPGQGLQFLFEYFSETQRNKGNFPGRFSGRQFSNSRSEMNVSTLELGDSALYLCASSLNGPKETQYFGPGTRLLVL.

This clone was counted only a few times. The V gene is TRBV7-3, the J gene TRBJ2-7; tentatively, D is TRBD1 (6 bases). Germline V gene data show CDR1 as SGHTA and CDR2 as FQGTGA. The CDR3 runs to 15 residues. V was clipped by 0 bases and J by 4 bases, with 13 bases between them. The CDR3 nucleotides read TGTGCCAGCAGCTTAACAGGGGGATCCTTGTACGAGCAGTACTTC. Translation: CASSLTGGSLYEQYF.

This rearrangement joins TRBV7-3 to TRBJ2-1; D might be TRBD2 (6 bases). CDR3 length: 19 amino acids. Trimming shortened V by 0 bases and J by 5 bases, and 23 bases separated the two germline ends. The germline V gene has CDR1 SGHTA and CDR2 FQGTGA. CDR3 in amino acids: CASSLTGYSTGAVNNEQFF. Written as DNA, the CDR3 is TGTGCCAGCAGCTTAACGGGGTACTCAACGGGAGCGGTCAACAATGAGCAGTTCTTC.

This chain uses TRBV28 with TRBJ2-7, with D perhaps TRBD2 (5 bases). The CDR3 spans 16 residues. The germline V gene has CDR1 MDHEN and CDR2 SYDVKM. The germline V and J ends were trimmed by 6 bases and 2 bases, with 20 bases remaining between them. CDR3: CASSPSGEGRTYEQYF. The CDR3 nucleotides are TGTGCCAGCAGCCCCTCCGGGGAAGGGAGAACCTACGAGCAGTACTTC.

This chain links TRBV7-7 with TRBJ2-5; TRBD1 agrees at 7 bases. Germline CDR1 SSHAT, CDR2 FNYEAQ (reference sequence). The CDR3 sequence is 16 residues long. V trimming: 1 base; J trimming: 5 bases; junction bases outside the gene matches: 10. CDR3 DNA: TGTGCCAGCAGCTTAGGACAGGGAACGGTTATGGAGACCCAGTACTTC. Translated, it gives CASSLGQGTVMETQYF.

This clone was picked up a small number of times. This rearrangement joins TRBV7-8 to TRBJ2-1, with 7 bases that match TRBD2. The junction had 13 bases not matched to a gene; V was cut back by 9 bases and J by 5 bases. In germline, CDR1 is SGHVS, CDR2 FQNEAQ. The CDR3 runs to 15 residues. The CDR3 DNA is TGTGCCAGTAACACGGGAAGCGGGGCGCACAATGAGCAGTTCTTC. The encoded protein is CASNTGSGAHNEQFF.

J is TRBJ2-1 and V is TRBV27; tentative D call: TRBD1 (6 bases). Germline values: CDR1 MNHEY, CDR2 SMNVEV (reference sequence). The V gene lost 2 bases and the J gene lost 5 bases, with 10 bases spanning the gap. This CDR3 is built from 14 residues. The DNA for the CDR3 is TGTGCCAGCAGTTTACCCGACAGGCACAATGAGCAGTTCTTC. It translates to CASSLPDRHNEQFF.

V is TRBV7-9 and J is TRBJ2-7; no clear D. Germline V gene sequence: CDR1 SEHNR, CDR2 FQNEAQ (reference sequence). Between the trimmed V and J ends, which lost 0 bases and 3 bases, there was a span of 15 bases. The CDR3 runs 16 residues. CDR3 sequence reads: CASSLAGSAYFYEQYF. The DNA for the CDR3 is TGTGCCAGCAGCTTAGCGGGCAGTGCTTACTTCTACGAGCAGTACTTC.

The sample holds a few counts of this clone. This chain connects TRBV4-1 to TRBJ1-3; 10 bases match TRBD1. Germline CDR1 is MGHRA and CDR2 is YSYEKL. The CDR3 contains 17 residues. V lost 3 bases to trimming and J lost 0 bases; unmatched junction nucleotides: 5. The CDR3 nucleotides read TGCGCCAGCAGCCAGGAATGGACAGGGGGCTCTGGAAACACCATATATTTT. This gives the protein CASSQEWTGGSGNTIYF.

Here the CDR3 DNA reads TGTGCCAGCAGCTTTGGACAGGGATTGATTGATACGCAGTATTTT. It is translated as CASSFGQGLIDTQYF. The chain couples TRBV5-5 to TRBJ2-3; 8 nucleotides line up with TRBD1. This CDR3 spans 15 amino acids. Losses at the gene ends were 2 bases for V and 6 bases for J; bases not matched to a gene: 8. The germline gives CDR1 SGHKS, CDR2 YYEKEE (reference sequence).

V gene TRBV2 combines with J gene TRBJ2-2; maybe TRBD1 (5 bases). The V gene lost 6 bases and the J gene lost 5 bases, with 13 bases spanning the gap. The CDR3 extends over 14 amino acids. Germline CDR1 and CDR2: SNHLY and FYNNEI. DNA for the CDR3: TGTGCCAGCAGAGGGGAAGCGTCGACCGGGGAGCTGTTTTTT. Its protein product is CASRGEASTGELFF. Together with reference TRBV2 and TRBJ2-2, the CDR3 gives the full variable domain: EPEVTQTPSHQVTQMGQEVILRCVPISNHLYFYWYRQILGQKVEFLVSFYNNEISEKSEIFDDQFSVERPDGSNFTLKIRSTKLEDSAMYFCASRGEASTGELFFGEGSRLTVL.

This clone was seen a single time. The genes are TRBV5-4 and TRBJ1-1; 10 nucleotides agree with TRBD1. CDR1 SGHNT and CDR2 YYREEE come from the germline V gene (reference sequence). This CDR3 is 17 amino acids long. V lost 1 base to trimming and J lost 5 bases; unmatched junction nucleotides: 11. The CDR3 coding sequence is TGTGCCAGCAGCTTGAGACAGGGGGCCGAGTCGGGGACTGAAGCTTTCTTT. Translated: CASSLRQGAESGTEAFF.

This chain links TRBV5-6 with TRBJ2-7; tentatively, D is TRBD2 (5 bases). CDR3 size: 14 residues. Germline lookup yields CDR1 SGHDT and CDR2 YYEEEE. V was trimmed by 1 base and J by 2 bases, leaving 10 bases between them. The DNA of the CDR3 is TGTGCCAGCAGCTTGTTTTCCGGGGCCTACGAGCAGTACTTC. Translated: CASSLFSGAYEQYF.

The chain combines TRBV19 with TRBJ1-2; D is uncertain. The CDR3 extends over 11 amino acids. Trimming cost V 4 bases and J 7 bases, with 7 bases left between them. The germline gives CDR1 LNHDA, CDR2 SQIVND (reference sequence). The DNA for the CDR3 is TGTGCCAGTAGTACAGGATTTGGCTACACCTTC. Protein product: CASSTGFGYTF.

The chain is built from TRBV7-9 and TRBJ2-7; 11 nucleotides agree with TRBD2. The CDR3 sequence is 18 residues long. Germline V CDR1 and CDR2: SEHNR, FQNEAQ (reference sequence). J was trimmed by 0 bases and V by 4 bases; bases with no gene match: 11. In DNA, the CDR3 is TGTGCCAGCAGCTCCCTCGGGACTAGCGGCCCGAGCTCCTACGAGCAGTACTTC. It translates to CASSSLGTSGPSSYEQYF.

The CDR3 is CASSPKSGPGYEQYF. The CDR3 DNA follows: TGCGCCAGCAGCCCGAAAAGCGGGCCCGGATACGAGCAGTACTTC. The V and J genes are TRBV5-1 and TRBJ2-7; the D gene is possibly TRBD2 (6 bases). The CDR3 has 15 residues. Germline V gene sequence: CDR1 SGHRS, CDR2 YFSETQ. The V and J ends lost 4 bases and 4 bases respectively, with 18 bases between them. Full variable domain (missing parts from reference TRBV5-1 and TRBJ2-7): KAGVTQTPRYLIKTRGQQVTLSCSPISGHRSVSWYQQTPGQGLQFLFEYFSETQRNKGNFPGRFSGRQFSNSRSEMNVSTLELGDSALYLCASSPKSGPGYEQYFGPGTRLTVT.

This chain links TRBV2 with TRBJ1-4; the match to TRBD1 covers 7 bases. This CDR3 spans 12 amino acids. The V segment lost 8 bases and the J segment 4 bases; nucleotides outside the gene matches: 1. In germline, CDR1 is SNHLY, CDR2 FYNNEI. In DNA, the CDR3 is TGTGCCAGCGGGACAGATAATGAAAAACTGTTTTTT. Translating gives CASGTDNEKLFF.

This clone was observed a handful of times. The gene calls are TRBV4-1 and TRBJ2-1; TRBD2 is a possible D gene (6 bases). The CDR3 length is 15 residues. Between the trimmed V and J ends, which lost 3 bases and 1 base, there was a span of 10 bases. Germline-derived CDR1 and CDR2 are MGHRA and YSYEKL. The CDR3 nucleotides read TGCGCCAGCAGCCAGAGGGGAGGTTCCTACAATGAGCAGTTCTTC. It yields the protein CASSQRGGSYNEQFF.

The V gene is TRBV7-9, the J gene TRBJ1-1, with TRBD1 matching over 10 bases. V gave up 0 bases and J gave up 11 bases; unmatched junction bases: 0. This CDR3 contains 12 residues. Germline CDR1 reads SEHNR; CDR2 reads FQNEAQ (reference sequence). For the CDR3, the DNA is TGTGCCAGCAGCTTAGCGGACAGGGGGGCTTTCTTT. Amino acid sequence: CASSLADRGAFF. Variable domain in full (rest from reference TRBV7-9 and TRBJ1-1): DTGVSQNPRHKITKRGQNVTFRCDPISEHNRLYWYRQTLGQGPEFLTYFQNEAQLEKSRLLSDRFSAERPKGSFSTLEIQRTEQGDSAMYLCASSLADRGAFFGQGTRLTVV.

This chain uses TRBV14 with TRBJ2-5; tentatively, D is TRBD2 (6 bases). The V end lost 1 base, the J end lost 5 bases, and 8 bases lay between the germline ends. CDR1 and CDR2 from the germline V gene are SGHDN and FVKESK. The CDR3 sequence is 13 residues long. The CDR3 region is CASSQGLGETQYF. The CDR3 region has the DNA TGTGCCAGCAGCCAAGGACTAGGGGAGACCCAGTACTTC.

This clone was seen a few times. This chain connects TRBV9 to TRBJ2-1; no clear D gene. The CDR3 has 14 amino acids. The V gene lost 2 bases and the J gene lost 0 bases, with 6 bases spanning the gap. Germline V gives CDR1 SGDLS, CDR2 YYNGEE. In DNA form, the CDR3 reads TGTGCCAGCAGCGTGGAGAGCTCCTACAATGAGCAGTTCTTC. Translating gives CASSVESSYNEQFF.

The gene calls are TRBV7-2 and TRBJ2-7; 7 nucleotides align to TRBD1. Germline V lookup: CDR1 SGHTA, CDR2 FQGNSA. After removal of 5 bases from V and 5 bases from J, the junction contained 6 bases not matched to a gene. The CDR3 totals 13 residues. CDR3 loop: CASSNQQGNEQYF. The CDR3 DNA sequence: TGTGCCAGCAGCAACCAACAGGGGAACGAGCAGTACTTC. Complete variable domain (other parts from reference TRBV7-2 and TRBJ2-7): GAGVSQSPSNKVTEKGKDVELRCDPISGHTALYWYRQSLGQGLEFLIYFQGNSAPDKSGLPSDRFSAERTGGSVSTLTIQRTQQEDSAVYLCASSNQQGNEQYFGPGTRLTVT.

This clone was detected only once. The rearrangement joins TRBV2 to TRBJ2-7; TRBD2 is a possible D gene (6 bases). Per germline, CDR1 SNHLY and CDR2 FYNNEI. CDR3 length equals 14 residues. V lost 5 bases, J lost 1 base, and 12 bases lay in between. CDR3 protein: CASSIPGTSYEQYF. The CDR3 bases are TGTGCCAGCAGTATTCCCGGGACTTCCTACGAGCAGTACTTC.

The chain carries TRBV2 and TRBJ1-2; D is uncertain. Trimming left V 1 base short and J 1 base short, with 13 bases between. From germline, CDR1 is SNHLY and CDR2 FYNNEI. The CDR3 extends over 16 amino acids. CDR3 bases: TGTGCCAGCAGTGAAGTTGGGGAGGGTGGTAACTATGGCTACACCTTC. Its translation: CASSEVGEGGNYGYTF.

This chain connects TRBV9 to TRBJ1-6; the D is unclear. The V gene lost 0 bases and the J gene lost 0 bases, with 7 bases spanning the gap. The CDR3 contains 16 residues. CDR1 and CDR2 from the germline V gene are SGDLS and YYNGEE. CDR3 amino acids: CASSVGGSSYNSPLHF. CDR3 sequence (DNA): TGTGCCAGCAGCGTAGGAGGGAGCTCCTATAATTCACCCCTCCACTTT.

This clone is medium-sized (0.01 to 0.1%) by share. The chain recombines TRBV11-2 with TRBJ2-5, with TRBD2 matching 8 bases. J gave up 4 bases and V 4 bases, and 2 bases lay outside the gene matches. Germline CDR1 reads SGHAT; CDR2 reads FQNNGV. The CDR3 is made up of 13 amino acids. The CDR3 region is CASSSTSGETQYF. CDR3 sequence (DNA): TGTGCCAGCAGCTCTACTAGCGGAGAGACCCAGTACTTC.

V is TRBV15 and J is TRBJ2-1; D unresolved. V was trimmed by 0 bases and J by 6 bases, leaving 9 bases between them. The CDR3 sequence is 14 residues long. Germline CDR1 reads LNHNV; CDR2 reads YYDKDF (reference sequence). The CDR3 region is CATSRDLSLNEQFF. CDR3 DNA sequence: TGTGCCACCAGCAGAGATCTCAGTCTCAATGAGCAGTTCTTC.